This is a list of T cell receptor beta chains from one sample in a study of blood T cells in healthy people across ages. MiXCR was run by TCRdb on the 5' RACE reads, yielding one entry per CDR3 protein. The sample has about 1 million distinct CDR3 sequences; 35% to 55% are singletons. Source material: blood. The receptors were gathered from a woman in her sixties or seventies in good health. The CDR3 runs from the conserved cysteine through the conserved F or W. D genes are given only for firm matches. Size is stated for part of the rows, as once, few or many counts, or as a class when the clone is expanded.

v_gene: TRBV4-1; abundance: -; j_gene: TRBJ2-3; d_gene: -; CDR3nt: TGCGCCAGCAGCCAAGAGGGGGATCTTAGCGGAGTTAGCACAGATACGCAGTATTTT; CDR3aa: CASSQEGDLSGVSTDTQYF
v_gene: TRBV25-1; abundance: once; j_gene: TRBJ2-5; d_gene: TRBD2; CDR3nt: TGTGCCAGCAGTTTTCGACTAGCGCGGGGAGAGACCCAGTACTTC; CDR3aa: CASSFRLARGETQYF
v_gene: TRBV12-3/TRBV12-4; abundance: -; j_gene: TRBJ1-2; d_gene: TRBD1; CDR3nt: TGTGCCAGCAGTTTAAGGGGGGACAGGGACTATGGCTACACCTTC; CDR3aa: CASSLRGDRDYGYTF
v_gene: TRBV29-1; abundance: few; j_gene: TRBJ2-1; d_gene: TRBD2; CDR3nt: TGCAGCGTTGAAAGTAGCGGGACTATACACGTGCAGTTCTTC; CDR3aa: CSVESSGTIHVQFF
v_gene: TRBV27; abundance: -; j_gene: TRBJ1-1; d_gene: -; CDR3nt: TGTGCCAGCAGTTTAGTGAGGGATGGCACTGAAGCTTTCTTT; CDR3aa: CASSLVRDGTEAFF
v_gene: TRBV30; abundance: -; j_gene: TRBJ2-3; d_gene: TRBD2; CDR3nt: TGTGCCTGGAGTGTCGGCGGGAGCCCCCCTACGCAGTATTTT; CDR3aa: CAWSVGGSPPTQYF
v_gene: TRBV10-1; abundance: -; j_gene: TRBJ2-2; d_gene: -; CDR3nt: TGCGCCAGCAGCTTTTATACGGCGGACACCGGGGAGCTGTTTTTT; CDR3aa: CASSFYTADTGELFF
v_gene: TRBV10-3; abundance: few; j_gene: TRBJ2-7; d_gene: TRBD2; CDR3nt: TGTGCCATCAGTGGTGGCCTGGGGCCTAGCGGGGGGTTCGAGCAGTACTTC; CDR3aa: CAISGGLGPSGGFEQYF
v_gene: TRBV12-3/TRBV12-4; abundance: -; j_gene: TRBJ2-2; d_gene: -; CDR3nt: TGTGCCAGCAGACTTCGAGGGACCCCCACCGGGGAGCTGTTTTTT; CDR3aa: CASRLRGTPTGELFF
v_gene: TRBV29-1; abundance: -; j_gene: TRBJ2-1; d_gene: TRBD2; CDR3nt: TGCAGCGTTAACCCTAGCGGGGCCTACAATGAGCAGTTCTTC; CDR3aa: CSVNPSGAYNEQFF
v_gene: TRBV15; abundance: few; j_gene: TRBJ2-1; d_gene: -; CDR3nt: TGTGCCACCAGCACAGATGGGACCTCCTACAATGAGCAGTTCTTC; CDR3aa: CATSTDGTSYNEQFF
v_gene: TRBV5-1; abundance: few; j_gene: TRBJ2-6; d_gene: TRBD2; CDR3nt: TGCGCCAGCAGCCCGTGGGGTCAAACTAGCGGCTCTGGGGCCAACGTCCTGACTTTC; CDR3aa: CASSPWGQTSGSGANVLTF
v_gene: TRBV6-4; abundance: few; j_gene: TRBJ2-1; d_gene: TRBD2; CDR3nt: TGTGCCAGCAGTGACGGGGTGGCGGGAGCCGGTTACAATGAGCAGTTCTTC; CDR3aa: CASSDGVAGAGYNEQFF
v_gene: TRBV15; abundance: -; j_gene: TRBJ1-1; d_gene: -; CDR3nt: TGTGCCACCAGCAGAGATCAGAAAGGGCGGGGCACTGAAGCTTTCTTT; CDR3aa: CATSRDQKGRGTEAFF
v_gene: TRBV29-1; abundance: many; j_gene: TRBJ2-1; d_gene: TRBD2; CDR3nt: TGCAGCGTTGTAGGCGGGAGCGAGGGTGAGCAGTTCTTC; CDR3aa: CSVVGGSEGEQFF
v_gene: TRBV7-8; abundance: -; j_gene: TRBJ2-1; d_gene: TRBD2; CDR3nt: TGTGCCAGCAGATCGGGAGGGGTTGGTGAGCAGTTCTTC; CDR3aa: CASRSGGVGEQFF
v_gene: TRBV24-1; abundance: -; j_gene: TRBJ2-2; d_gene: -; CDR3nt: TGTGCCACCAGCGAACCACACACCGGGGAGCTGTTTTTT; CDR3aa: CATSEPHTGELFF
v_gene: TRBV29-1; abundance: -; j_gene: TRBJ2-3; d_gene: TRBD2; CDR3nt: TGCAGCGTTTCCAGCGGGAGTGGAGATACGCAGTATTTT; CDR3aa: CSVSSGSGDTQYF
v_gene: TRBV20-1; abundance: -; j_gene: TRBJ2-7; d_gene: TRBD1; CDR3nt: TGCAGTGCGCCGGACAGGGGGCGACAGTTCTACGAGCAGTACTTC; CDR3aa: CSAPDRGRQFYEQYF
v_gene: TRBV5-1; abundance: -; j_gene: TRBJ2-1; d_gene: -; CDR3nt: TGCGCCAGCAGCTCTGCCAGGGTTTATGGTGAGCAGTTCTTC; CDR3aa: CASSSARVYGEQFF
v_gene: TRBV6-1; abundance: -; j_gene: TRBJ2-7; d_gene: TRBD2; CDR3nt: TGTGCCAGTCTCCTTCTAGCGGGCTCCCCCTACGAGCAGTACTTC; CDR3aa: CASLLLAGSPYEQYF
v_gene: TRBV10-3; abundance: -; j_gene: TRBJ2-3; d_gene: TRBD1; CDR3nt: TGTGCCATCAACACCGCGGGACAGGGCATAGATACGCAGTATTTT; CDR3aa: CAINTAGQGIDTQYF
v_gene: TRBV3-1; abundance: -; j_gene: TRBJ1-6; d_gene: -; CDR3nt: TGTGCCAGCACCTCAGGGATTAATTCACCCCTCCACTTT; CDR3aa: CASTSGINSPLHF
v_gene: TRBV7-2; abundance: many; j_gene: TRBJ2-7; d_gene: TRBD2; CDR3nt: TGTGCCAGCAGCCTGGGACTAGCGGGACCCACCTACGAGCAGTACTTC; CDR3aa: CASSLGLAGPTYEQYF
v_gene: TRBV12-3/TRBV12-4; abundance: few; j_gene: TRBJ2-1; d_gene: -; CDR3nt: TGTGCCAGCAGTTTTCTTACCGGGACGGGGTTCCAATACAATGAGCAGTTCTTC; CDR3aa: CASSFLTGTGFQYNEQFF
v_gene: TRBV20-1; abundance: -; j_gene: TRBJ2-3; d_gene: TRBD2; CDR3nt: TGCAGTGCCCACGGGGGAGTTAGCGGGAAGACAGATACGCAGTATTTT; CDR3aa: CSAHGGVSGKTDTQYF
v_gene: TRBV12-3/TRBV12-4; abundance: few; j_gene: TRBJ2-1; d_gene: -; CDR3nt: TGTGCCAGTACCTCAAGACGGTACAATGAGCAGTTCTTC; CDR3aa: CASTSRRYNEQFF
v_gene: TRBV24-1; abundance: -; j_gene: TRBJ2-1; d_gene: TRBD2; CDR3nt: TGTGCCACCAGTGATTTAGTAGCGGGAGGGCCACAGTTCTTC; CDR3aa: CATSDLVAGGPQFF
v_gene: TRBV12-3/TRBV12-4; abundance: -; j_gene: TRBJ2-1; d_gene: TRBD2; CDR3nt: TGTGCCAGCAGTCCTCCTAGCGGGAGTTTCAATGAGCAGTTCTTC; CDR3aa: CASSPPSGSFNEQFF
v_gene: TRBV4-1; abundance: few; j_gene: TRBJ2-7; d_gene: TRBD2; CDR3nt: TGCGCCAGCAGGGGACTTGGAGCGGGGGCCTACGAGCAGTACTTC; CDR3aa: CASRGLGAGAYEQYF
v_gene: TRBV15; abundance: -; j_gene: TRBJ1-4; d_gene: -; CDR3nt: TGTGCCACCAGCATGGATCTTGGGGCTGAAAAACTGTTTTTT; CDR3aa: CATSMDLGAEKLFF
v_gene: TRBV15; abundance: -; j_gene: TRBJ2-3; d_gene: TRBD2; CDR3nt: TGTGCCACCAGTCCTTGGCGGGAGGGGCGCACAGATACGCAGTATTTT; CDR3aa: CATSPWREGRTDTQYF
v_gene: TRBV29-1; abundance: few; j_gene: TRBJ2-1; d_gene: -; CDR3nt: TGCAGCGTTGGGAAGGCAGGTGAGCAGTTCTTC; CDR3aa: CSVGKAGEQFF
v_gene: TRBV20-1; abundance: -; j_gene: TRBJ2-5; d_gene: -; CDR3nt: TGCAGTGCTAAACCCAATGACAAGCGAGAGACCCAGTACTTC; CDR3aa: CSAKPNDKRETQYF
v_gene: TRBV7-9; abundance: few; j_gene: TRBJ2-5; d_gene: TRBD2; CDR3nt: TGTGCCAGCAACGCGGGGGGCCGAGAGACCCAGTACTTC; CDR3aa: CASNAGGRETQYF
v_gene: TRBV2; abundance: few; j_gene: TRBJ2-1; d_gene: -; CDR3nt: TGTGCCAGCAGTGAAGGGGCTATATGGAGGCAGTTCTTC; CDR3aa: CASSEGAIWRQFF
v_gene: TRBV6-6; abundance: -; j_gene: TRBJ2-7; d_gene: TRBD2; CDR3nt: TGTGCCAGCAGTTACTCGGTCGGGACTAGCGGGAGCTACGAGCAGTACTTC; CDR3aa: CASSYSVGTSGSYEQYF
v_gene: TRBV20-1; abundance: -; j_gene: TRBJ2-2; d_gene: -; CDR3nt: TGCAGTGCTAGAGGAGGGAGTGCAAACACCGGGGAGCTGTTTTTT; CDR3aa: CSARGGSANTGELFF
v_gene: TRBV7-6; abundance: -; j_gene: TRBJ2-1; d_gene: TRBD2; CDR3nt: TGTGCCAGCAGCTTATCGGCTAGCGGGAGTGGGCGGCAGTTCTTC; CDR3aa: CASSLSASGSGRQFF
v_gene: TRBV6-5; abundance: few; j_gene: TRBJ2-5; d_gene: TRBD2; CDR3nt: TGTGCCAGCAGTCGGACTAGCGGCCTGCAAGAGACCCAGTACTTC; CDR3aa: CASSRTSGLQETQYF
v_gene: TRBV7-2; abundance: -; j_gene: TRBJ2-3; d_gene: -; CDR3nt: TGTGCCAGCAGCTTAGCGAAGGGGATGACAGATACGCAGTATTTT; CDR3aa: CASSLAKGMTDTQYF
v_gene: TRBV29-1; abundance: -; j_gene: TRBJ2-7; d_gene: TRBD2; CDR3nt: TGCAGCGTGGATTCTAGCGGGAGCTACGAGCAGTACTTC; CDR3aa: CSVDSSGSYEQYF
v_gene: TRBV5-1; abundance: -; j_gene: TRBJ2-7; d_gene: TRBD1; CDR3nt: TGCGCCAGCAGCTTGCTCCGGGACAGGGGATACGAGCAGTACTTC; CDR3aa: CASSLLRDRGYEQYF
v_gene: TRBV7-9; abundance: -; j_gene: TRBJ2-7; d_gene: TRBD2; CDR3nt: TGTGCCAGCAGCTTGTTAGCGGGAGAGGCCGAGCAGTACTTC; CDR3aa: CASSLLAGEAEQYF